This is a list of T cell receptor beta chains from one sample in a study of cytomegalovirus exposure and HLA in healthy donors. Assay used: immunoSEQ multiplex PCR; TCRdb lists only in-frame clones, some missing. This sample yields approximately 120,000 clones, of which approximately 80% are seen a single time; around 3.6% belongs to the top ten. The sequenced material came from PBMCs. The receptors stem from a man aged 35 to 55 in good health and CMV-seronegative. The CDR3 runs from the conserved cysteine through the conserved F or W. Each record gives: CDR3 protein, CDR3 DNA, J gene, clone size, D gene, V gene. D genes are given only for firm matches. Clone size is not always given. Where it is, it says once, few, many or a class for expanded clones.

CDR3aa: CASSSPTVYEQYF; CDR3nt: TGTGCCAGCAGCTCACCAACGGTTTACGAGCAGTACTTC; j_gene: TRBJ2-7; abundance: once; d_gene: -; v_gene: TRBV7-9
CDR3aa: CASSLSTRGDSPLHF; CDR3nt: TGTGCCAGCAGTTTATCGACCCGAGGTGATTCACCCCTCCACTTT; j_gene: TRBJ1-6; abundance: -; d_gene: -; v_gene: TRBV27
CDR3aa: CASSFGQGDHAFF; CDR3nt: TGTGCCAGCAGCTTTGGACAGGGGGATCATGCTTTCTTT; j_gene: TRBJ1-1; abundance: -; d_gene: TRBD1; v_gene: TRBV7-3
CDR3aa: CASSLGLRTEGDYTF; CDR3nt: TGCGCCAGCAGCTTGGGTTTGCGGACAGAAGGCGACTACACCTTC; j_gene: TRBJ1-2; abundance: few; d_gene: -; v_gene: TRBV5-1
CDR3aa: CASSSTGQGEKLFF; CDR3nt: TGTGCCAGCAGTTCGACAGGCCAGGGAGAAAAACTGTTTTTT; j_gene: TRBJ1-4; abundance: -; d_gene: -; v_gene: TRBV6-5
CDR3aa: CASSVAAGRGNEKLFF; CDR3nt: TGTGCCAGCAGCGTGGCCGCCGGCAGGGGTAATGAAAAACTGTTTTTT; j_gene: TRBJ1-4; abundance: -; d_gene: -; v_gene: TRBV9
CDR3aa: CASSYSTAGALEQYF; CDR3nt: TGTGCCAGCAGTTACTCGACCGCGGGGGCCTTGGAGCAGTACTTC; j_gene: TRBJ2-7; abundance: few; d_gene: -; v_gene: TRBV6-5
CDR3aa: CATWTGGMDTQYF; CDR3nt: TGTGCCACCTGGACAGGGGGTATGGATACGCAGTATTTT; j_gene: TRBJ2-3; abundance: few; d_gene: TRBD1; v_gene: TRBV27
CDR3aa: CASSSSWPVTGSYEQYF; CDR3nt: TGTGCCAGCTCATCATCATGGCCTGTGACAGGTTCCTACGAGCAGTACTTC; j_gene: TRBJ2-7; abundance: -; d_gene: -; v_gene: TRBV18
CDR3aa: CASTRISPTLLNTEAFF; CDR3nt: TGTGCCAGCACCCGCATTAGCCCTACATTGTTGAACACTGAAGCTTTCTTT; j_gene: TRBJ1-1; abundance: -; d_gene: -; v_gene: TRBV27
CDR3aa: CASSSTSGHLRIVPLHF; CDR3nt: TGTGCCAGCAGCTCCACGTCAGGACACCTGAGGATTGTCCCCCTCCACTTT; j_gene: TRBJ1-6; abundance: -; d_gene: -; v_gene: TRBV7-8
CDR3aa: CASSMARTGELFF; CDR3nt: TGTGCCAGCAGCATGGCCCGGACCGGGGAGCTGTTTTTT; j_gene: TRBJ2-2; abundance: -; d_gene: -; v_gene: TRBV5-8
CDR3aa: CASSYRRGQGYEQYF; CDR3nt: TGTGCCAGCAGCTACCGGCGAGGACAGGGCTACGAGCAGTACTTC; j_gene: TRBJ2-7; abundance: -; d_gene: TRBD1; v_gene: TRBV7-8
CDR3aa: CATSTRQGGEKLFF; CDR3nt: TGTGCCACCAGCACCCGACAGGGCGGAGAAAAACTGTTTTTT; j_gene: TRBJ1-4; abundance: -; d_gene: TRBD1; v_gene: TRBV15
CDR3aa: CASSDIGTGLSGANVLTF; CDR3nt: TGTGCCAGCAGTGACATCGGGACAGGGCTCTCTGGGGCCAACGTCCTGACTTTC; j_gene: TRBJ2-6; abundance: -; d_gene: TRBD1; v_gene: TRBV6-4
CDR3aa: CAWHPSREIYTF; CDR3nt: TGTGCCTGGCATCCTTCGCGGGAGATCTACACCTTC; j_gene: TRBJ1-2; abundance: -; d_gene: -; v_gene: TRBV30
CDR3aa: CASNPQMSRPRGYTF; CDR3nt: TGTGCCAGCAACCCTCAAATGTCGAGGCCCCGGGGCTACACCTTC; j_gene: TRBJ1-2; abundance: -; d_gene: -; v_gene: TRBV11-2
CDR3aa: CATFGTEGGYTF; CDR3nt: TGTGCCACCTTCGGGACGGAGGGTGGCTACACCTTC; j_gene: TRBJ1-2; abundance: -; d_gene: -; v_gene: TRBV21-1
CDR3aa: CASRDRDRNTIYF; CDR3nt: TGTGCCAGCAGGGACAGGGATCGAAACACCATATATTTT; j_gene: TRBJ1-3; abundance: -; d_gene: TRBD1; v_gene: TRBV9
CDR3aa: CASSSFRVINSPLHF; CDR3nt: TGTGCCAGCAGTTCCTTCAGGGTTATTAATTCACCCCTCCACTTT; j_gene: TRBJ1-6; abundance: -; d_gene: -; v_gene: TRBV27
CDR3aa: CASSLVGGQGKTNEKLFF; CDR3nt: TGCGCCAGCAGCTTGGTCGGGGGACAGGGGAAGACTAATGAAAAACTGTTTTTT; j_gene: TRBJ1-4; abundance: -; d_gene: TRBD1; v_gene: TRBV5-1
CDR3aa: CAISGATGITEAFF; CDR3nt: TGTGCCATCAGTGGGGCGACAGGGATCACTGAAGCTTTCTTT; j_gene: TRBJ1-1; abundance: once; d_gene: TRBD1; v_gene: TRBV10-3
CDR3aa: CASSLATSGPDTQYF; CDR3nt: TGTGCCAGCAGCTTAGCCACTAGCGGACCAGATACGCAGTATTTT; j_gene: TRBJ2-3; abundance: -; d_gene: TRBD2; v_gene: TRBV7-8
CDR3aa: CASTSLGQGPTNYGYTF; CDR3nt: TGTGCCAGCACCTCCCTGGGACAGGGGCCTACTAACTATGGCTACACCTTC; j_gene: TRBJ1-2; abundance: -; d_gene: TRBD1; v_gene: TRBV28
CDR3aa: CASLSRDTIRDTQYF; CDR3nt: TGTGCCAGTCTTTCCCGGGACACAATTCGAGATACGCAGTATTTT; j_gene: TRBJ2-3; abundance: -; d_gene: -; v_gene: TRBV27
CDR3aa: CASTRSGGQIDTQYF; CDR3nt: TGTGCCAGCACCAGATCGGGGGGGCAGATAGATACGCAGTATTTT; j_gene: TRBJ2-3; abundance: few; d_gene: TRBD2; v_gene: TRBV25-1
CDR3aa: CASPGGSNQPQHF; CDR3nt: TGTGCCAGTCCCGGGGGAAGCAATCAGCCCCAGCATTTT; j_gene: TRBJ1-5; abundance: -; d_gene: -; v_gene: TRBV27
CDR3aa: CASTRGRQGVYEQYF; CDR3nt: TGTGCCAGCACCCGCGGCCGACAGGGAGTATACGAGCAGTACTTC; j_gene: TRBJ2-7; abundance: -; d_gene: TRBD1; v_gene: TRBV6-6
CDR3aa: CATGGSTDNEQFF; CDR3nt: TGTGCCACCGGAGGGTCAACCGACAATGAGCAGTTCTTC; j_gene: TRBJ2-1; abundance: -; d_gene: -; v_gene: TRBV2
CDR3aa: CASRGSPYNEQFF; CDR3nt: TGTGCCAGCCGGGGGTCCCCCTACAATGAGCAGTTCTTC; j_gene: TRBJ2-1; abundance: -; d_gene: -; v_gene: TRBV7-9
CDR3aa: CASSLGWGQDPFGYTF; CDR3nt: TGCGCCAGCAGCTTGGGATGGGGACAGGATCCGTTTGGCTACACCTTC; j_gene: TRBJ1-2; abundance: -; d_gene: TRBD1; v_gene: TRBV5-1
CDR3aa: CASGFFAASRGGKDYGYTF; CDR3nt: TGTGCTAGTGGTTTTTTCGCCGCCTCTAGGGGCGGGAAGGACTATGGCTACACCTTC; j_gene: TRBJ1-2; abundance: -; d_gene: -; v_gene: TRBV12-5
CDR3aa: CASSPPAGTYEQYF; CDR3nt: TGTGCCAGCTCACCACCGGCAGGAACCTACGAGCAGTACTTC; j_gene: TRBJ2-7; abundance: -; d_gene: -; v_gene: TRBV18
CDR3aa: CASSLGVLANTGELFF; CDR3nt: TGCGCCAGCAGCTTGGGCGTCCTAGCGAACACCGGGGAGCTGTTTTTT; j_gene: TRBJ2-2; abundance: -; d_gene: -; v_gene: TRBV5-1